Listed here is a single TCR beta chain. Losses at the gene ends were 6 bases for V and 1 base for J; bases not matched to a gene: 7. Germline CDR1 and CDR2: SGDLS and YYNGEE. The CDR3 is 14 amino acids. Authors' analysis steps: Estimation of nucleated cell counts relied on the amplification of reference gene primers. Repertoires were generated with immunoSEQ multiplex PCR, while TCRdb's copy carries only in-frame clones and drops some. V, J and clone size derive from that table, while D and trimming were established from the DNA sequence. This table has around 100,000 clones, about 85% appearing once. This sample stems from a study of blood T cell repertoires in COVID-19. At the level of the study: From the United States, Italy and Spain came samples of acute and convalescent COVID-19. T cells, B-cell-depleted T cells, or PBMCs supplied cDNA or gDNA.

Material for sequencing was peripheral blood. The rearrangement uses TRBV9 and TRBJ2-7, with TRBD1 identical over 7 bases. The sequence derives from a woman in her 70s with active or convalescent COVID-19. Written as DNA, the CDR3 is TGTGCCAGCACCTCAACGGGACAGTCCTACGAGCAGTACTTC. Protein: CASTSTGQSYEQYF.